This is a list of T cell receptor beta chains from one sample in a study of OX40 agonist ivuxolimab in advanced cancers. Using immunoSEQ multiplex PCR, the repertoire was profiled, and TCRdb retains in-frame clones only, with some absent. The table has tens of thousands of clones, approximately 90% seen once; the top ten hold 0.47%. The sequenced sample was CD4+ or CD8+ T cells sorted from blood, obtained in a trial of the OX40 agonist ivuxolimab. These receptors all come from an adult with an advanced solid tumor such as melanoma, head and neck, liver or kidney cancer. Each CDR3 is given with its conserved first and last residue. A D gene is named only where the DNA matches it firmly. A clone size is listed for some rows: how often the clone was seen (once, few, many), or a class if it is expanded.

TRBV5-1	.	TRBD1	TRBJ1-2	TGCGCCAGCAGGCCCGGGACAGGGGTGGACGGCTACACCTTC	CASRPGTGVDGYTF
TRBV5-1	.	.	TRBJ1-1	TGCGCCAGCAGCCCCCGAGTGACACCAAACACTGAAGCTTTCTTT	CASSPRVTPNTEAFF
TRBV6-5	.	.	TRBJ2-2	TGTGCCAGCAGTTTGCGGGCCGGGGAGCTGTTTTTT	CASSLRAGELFF
TRBV5-6	.	.	TRBJ1-4	TGTGCCAGCAGCCCGGGGAGATTTGCAACTAATGAAAAACTGTTTTTT	CASSPGRFATNEKLFF
TRBV7-9	.	TRBD1	TRBJ2-2	TGTGCCACAAACAGGGGGCGGAACACCGGGGAGCTGTTTTTT	CATNRGRNTGELFF
TRBV18	.	.	TRBJ1-2	TGTGCCAGCTCACCATCGGGGGATGGCTACACCTTC	CASSPSGDGYTF
TRBV5-1	once	.	TRBJ2-7	TGCGCCAGCAGCTTGGAGCTAGTGGGGGACGACGAGCAGTACTTC	CASSLELVGDDEQYF
TRBV18	.	.	TRBJ1-1	TGTGCCAGCTCCCGGGGGTCGGTGGCTGAAGCTTTCTTT	CASSRGSVAEAFF
TRBV7-8	.	TRBD1	TRBJ1-4	TGTGCCAGCAGCCCGGGACAGGGAGACCCCCGAGGGGAAAAACTGTTTTTT	CASSPGQGDPRGEKLFF
TRBV6-5	.	TRBD1	TRBJ1-2	TGTGCCAGCAGTTACCCCTACAGGGGTGGGAGCTACACCTTC	CASSYPYRGGSYTF
TRBV9	once	.	TRBJ2-7	TGTGCCAGCAGCGTAGGAGGTGGAGCATCCCAAAAAGAGGGCGAGCAGTACTTC	CASSVGGGASQKEGEQYF
TRBV5-1	.	.	TRBJ2-2	TGCGCCAGCAGCTTGTTTCCGGCCACCGGGAACACCGGGGAGCTGTTTTTT	CASSLFPATGNTGELFF